The entry that follows covers one T cell receptor (beta chain) sequence. These data belong to a study of esophageal squamous cell carcinoma under preoperative chemotherapy. CDR3 length: 14 residues. Germline V gene data show CDR1 as SGHNT and CDR2 as YYREEE (reference sequence). V was shortened by 3 bases and J by 13 bases, with 20 bases between the two germline ends. Time point of the sample: after preoperative PTX-NDP chemotherapy. Before surgery, patients were given preoperative paclitaxel-nedaplatin chemotherapy. TCRdb re-called the PCR reads with MiXCR, one entry per CDR3 protein. This sample has roughly 30,000 distinct CDR3 sequences, with around 49% found just once.

The chain employs TRBV5-4 and TRBJ2-1; D is unclear. The sample was collected from a patient given preoperative chemotherapy. This clonotype was obtained from a human donor with esophageal squamous cell carcinoma. The donor label of this sample is uncertain. CDR3 bases: TGTGCCAGCAGCTCTCTGGCAGGTAGTGAGACCCAGTTCTTC. As protein: CASSSLAGSETQFF. Based on the CDR3 plus reference TRBV5-4 and TRBJ2-1, the full variable domain is ETGVTQSPTHLIKTRGQQVTLRCSSQSGHNTVSWYQQALGQGPQFIFQYYREEENGRGNFPPRFSGLQFPNYSSELNVNALELDDSALYLCASSSLAGSETQFFGPGTRLTVL.